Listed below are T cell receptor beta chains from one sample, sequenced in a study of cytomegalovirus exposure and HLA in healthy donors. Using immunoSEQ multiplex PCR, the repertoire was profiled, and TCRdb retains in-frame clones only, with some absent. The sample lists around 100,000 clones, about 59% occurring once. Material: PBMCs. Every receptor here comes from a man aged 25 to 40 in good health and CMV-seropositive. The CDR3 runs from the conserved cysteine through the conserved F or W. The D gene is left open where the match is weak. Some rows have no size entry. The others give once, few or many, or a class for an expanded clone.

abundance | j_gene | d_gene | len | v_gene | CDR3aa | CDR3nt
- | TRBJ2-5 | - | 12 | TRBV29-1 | CSVEFLSETQYF | TGCAGCGTTGAATTTTTGTCGGAGACCCAGTACTTC
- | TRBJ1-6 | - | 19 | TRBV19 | CASSPDSHYTTWYNSPLHF | TGTGCCAGTAGCCCTGACTCGCATTACACGACGTGGTATAATTCACCCCTCCACTTT
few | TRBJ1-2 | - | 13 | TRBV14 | CASSQGANYGYTF | TGTGCCAGCAGCCAGGGAGCTAACTATGGCTACACCTTC
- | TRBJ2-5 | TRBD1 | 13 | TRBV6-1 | CASRIQGRETQYF | TGTGCCAGCAGGATACAGGGGCGGGAGACCCAGTACTTC
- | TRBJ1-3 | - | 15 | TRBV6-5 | CASRSGTQGLGTIYF | TGTGCCAGCAGAAGCGGGACACAGGGCCTTGGCACCATATATTTT
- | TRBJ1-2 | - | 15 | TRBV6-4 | CASSLDSAASYGYTF | TGTGCCAGCAGCCTGGACAGCGCGGCTAGCTATGGCTACACCTTC
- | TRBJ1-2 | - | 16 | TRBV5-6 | CASSLGATASSSGYTF | TGTGCCAGCAGCTTGGGCGCGACAGCCTCTTCATCTGGCTACACCTTC
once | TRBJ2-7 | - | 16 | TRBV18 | CASSPPGIRQTYEQYF | TGTGCCAGCTCACCGCCCGGGATCCGACAAACCTACGAGCAGTACTTC
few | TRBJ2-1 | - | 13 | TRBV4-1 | CASSPVGGLEQFF | TGCGCCAGCAGCCCAGTAGGGGGTCTTGAGCAGTTCTTC
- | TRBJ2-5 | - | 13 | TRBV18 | CASSPQEAETQYF | TGTGCCAGCTCCCCCCAAGAGGCGGAGACCCAGTACTTC
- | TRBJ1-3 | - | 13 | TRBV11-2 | CASSFGAGNTIYF | TGTGCCAGCAGCTTCGGGGCTGGAAACACCATATATTTT
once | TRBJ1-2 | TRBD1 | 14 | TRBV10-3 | CAISDDRGNYGYTF | TGTGCCATCAGTGATGACAGGGGTAACTATGGCTACACCTTC
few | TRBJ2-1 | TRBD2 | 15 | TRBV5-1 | CASRTTGGSYNEQFF | TGCGCCAGCAGGACCACGGGGGGGTCCTACAATGAGCAGTTCTTC
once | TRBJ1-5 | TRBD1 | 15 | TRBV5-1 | CASSLIPGTEQPQHF | TGCGCCAGCAGCTTGATACCTGGGACAGAACAGCCCCAGCATTTT
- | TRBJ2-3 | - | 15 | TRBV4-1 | CASSPGDNRADTQYF | TGCGCCAGCAGCCCAGGGGACAATAGGGCAGATACGCAGTATTTT
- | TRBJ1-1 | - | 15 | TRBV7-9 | CASTHYQGWDTEAFF | TGTGCCAGCACCCATTATCAGGGGTGGGACACTGAAGCTTTCTTT
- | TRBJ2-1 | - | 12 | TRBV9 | CASSVDMNEQFF | TGTGCCAGCAGCGTAGACATGAATGAGCAGTTCTTC
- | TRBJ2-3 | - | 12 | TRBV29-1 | CSVNPGADTQYF | TGCAGCGTTAACCCAGGGGCAGATACGCAGTATTTT
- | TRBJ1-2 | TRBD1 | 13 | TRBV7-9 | CASTKGQYYGYTF | TGTGCCAGCACCAAGGGACAGTACTATGGCTACACCTTC
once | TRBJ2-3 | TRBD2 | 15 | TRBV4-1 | CASSQAAGGPDTQYF | TGCGCCAGCAGCCAAGCTGCGGGGGGGCCGGATACGCAGTATTTT
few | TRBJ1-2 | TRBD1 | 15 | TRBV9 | CASSPTVGTAYGYTF | TGTGCCAGCAGTCCCACCGTCGGGACAGCCTATGGCTACACCTTC
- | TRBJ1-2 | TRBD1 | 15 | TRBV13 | CASSLDRPPADGYTF | TGTGCCAGCAGCTTGGACAGGCCCCCCGCCGATGGCTACACCTTC
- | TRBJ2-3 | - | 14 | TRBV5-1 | CASSLERGRDTQYF | TGCGCCAGCAGCTTGGAACGAGGGAGAGATACGCAGTATTTT
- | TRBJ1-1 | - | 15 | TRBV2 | CASSLQDSLNTEAFF | TGTGCCAGCAGTCTACAGGACAGCTTGAACACTGAAGCTTTCTTT
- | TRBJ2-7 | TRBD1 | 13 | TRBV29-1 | CSVPDRDSYEQYF | TGCAGCGTACCAGACAGGGACTCCTACGAGCAGTACTTC
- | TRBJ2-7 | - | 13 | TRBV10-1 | CASSESGIYEQYF | TGCGCCAGCAGTGAATCGGGGATCTACGAGCAGTACTTC
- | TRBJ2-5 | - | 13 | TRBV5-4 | CASSLPQGETQYF | TGTGCCAGCAGCTTGCCCCAGGGAGAGACCCAGTACTTC
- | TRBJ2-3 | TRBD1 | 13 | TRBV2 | CAVRTGLTDTQYF | TGTGCGGTCCGGACAGGGCTTACAGATACGCAGTATTTT
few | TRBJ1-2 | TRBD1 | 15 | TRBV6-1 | CASSEGPGGNYGYTF | TGTGCCAGCAGTGAAGGTCCAGGGGGGAACTATGGCTACACCTTC
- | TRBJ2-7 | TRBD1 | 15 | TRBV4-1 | CASSLNIGTAYEQYF | TGCGCCAGCAGCCTTAATATTGGGACAGCCTACGAGCAGTACTTC
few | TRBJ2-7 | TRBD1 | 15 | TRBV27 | CASRHGQGNYYEQYF | TGTGCCAGCAGACATGGACAGGGAAATTACTACGAGCAGTACTTC
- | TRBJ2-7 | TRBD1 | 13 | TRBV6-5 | CASRGQGRDEQYF | TGTGCCAGCAGGGGACAGGGGAGGGACGAGCAGTACTTC
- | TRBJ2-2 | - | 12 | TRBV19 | CASSNRAGELFF | TGTGCCAGTAGTAATCGGGCCGGGGAGCTGTTTTTT
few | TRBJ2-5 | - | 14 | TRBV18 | CASSPSSVGATQYF | TGTGCCAGCTCACCGTCTAGCGTCGGGGCGACCCAGTACTTC
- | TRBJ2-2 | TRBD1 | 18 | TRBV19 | CASSIRQGRRLNTGELFF | TGTGCCAGTAGTATTAGACAGGGGCGACGCTTGAACACCGGGGAGCTGTTTTTT
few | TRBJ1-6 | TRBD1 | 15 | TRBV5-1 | CASSGSGQGYSPLHF | TGCGCCAGCAGCGGTTCGGGACAGGGGTATTCACCCCTCCACTTT
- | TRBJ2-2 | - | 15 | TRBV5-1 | CASSIQGSNTGELFF | TGCGCCAGCAGCATACAGGGCTCGAACACCGGGGAGCTGTTTTTT
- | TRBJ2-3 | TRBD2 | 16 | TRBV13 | CASSLGLAGGPDTQYF | TGTGCCAGCAGCTTAGGGTTAGCGGGGGGGCCAGATACGCAGTATTTT
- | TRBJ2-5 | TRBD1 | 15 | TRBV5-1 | CASSPYDRDPNKQYF | TGCGCCAGCAGCCCTTACGACAGGGACCCCAACAAGCAGTACTTC
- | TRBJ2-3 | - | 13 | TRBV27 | CASSPQGPDTQYF | TGTGCCAGCAGTCCACAGGGTCCAGATACGCAGTATTTT
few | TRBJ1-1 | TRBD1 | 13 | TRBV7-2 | CASSFTGGSEAFF | TGTGCCAGCAGCTTTACAGGGGGGTCTGAAGCTTTCTTT